This T cell receptor (beta chain) was obtained from a study of blood T cell repertoires in COVID-19. Sequencing was performed with immunoSEQ multiplex PCR; in TCRdb, only in-frame clones are kept and a portion is missing. The repertoire holds some 99,000 clones, less than 90% seen once, with about 20% in the top ten. Trimming cost V 4 bases and J 12 bases; bases outside gene matches: 9. CDR3 length equals 14 residues. Germline assignment: CDR1 SGHTS and CDR2 YDEGEE. The source is a woman aged 60 to 75 with acute or convalescent COVID-19. The sequenced sample was peripheral blood. The V and J genes are TRBV5-8 and TRBJ1-6, with 8 bases identical to TRBD1. CDR3 in amino acids: CASSLAGGVRPLHF. CDR3 nucleotide sequence: TGTGCCAGCAGCCTGGCAGGGGGCGTCAGACCCCTCCACTTT.